What follows describes a single TCR beta chain. Here immunoSEQ multiplex PCR was the method, and the copy in TCRdb shows in-frame clones only, minus some. The table shows 25,000 to 40,000 clones, with about 94% occurring only once. V was clipped by 0 bases and J by 0 bases, with 4 bases between them. From germline, CDR1 is SGDLS and CDR2 YYNGEE. The CDR3 contains 13 residues. The data were obtained in a study of T cell clones after liver transplantation. This chain joins TRBV9 and TRBJ2-7; no firm D call. Sequencing was performed on CD8+ T cells from blood, taken 12 months after liver transplant. The source of this sequence is a human patient who received a liver transplant. The graft donor may be the source of some T cells. The CDR3 spells CASSVVDSYEQYF. The DNA of the CDR3 is TGTGCCAGCAGCGTAGTTGACTCCTACGAGCAGTACTTC.